Listed below are T cell receptor beta chains from one sample, sequenced in a study of T cell repertoires in cytomegalovirus infection. TCRdb re-derived calls from the reads in MiXCR, one entry per CDR3 protein. The sample holds fewer than 200,000 distinct CDR3 sequences, roughly 9% seen once. The source material was PBMCs. The receptor source for this set is a human donor in good health (CMV status not recorded). Some clones in this sample may be carry-over from other donors' samples. The CDR3 runs from the conserved cysteine through the conserved F or W. The D gene is left open where the match is weak. Only part of the rows carry a size: once, few, many, or a class if the clone is expanded.

>TRBJ2-2|-|few|TRBV5-6
TGTGCCAGCAGCCGCCGGGACTCCGCCTTTGCCGGGGAGCTGTTTTTT
CASSRRDSAFAGELFF
>TRBJ2-7|TRBD2|-|TRBV10-3
TGTGCCATCCGAGCGGGAGCAGGGAACGAGCAGTACTTC
CAIRAGAGNEQYF
>TRBJ1-2|-|many|TRBV12-3/TRBV12-4
TGTGCCAGCAGCATCGACAGAAATGGCTACACCTTC
CASSIDRNGYTF
>TRBJ2-1|-|many|TRBV7-9
TGTGCCAGCAGCTTAGGACTATTCGATGAGCAGTTCTTC
CASSLGLFDEQFF
>TRBJ1-1|-|-|TRBV19
TGTGCCAGTAGTATAGCCAGGGGAAGGGGCTCGGCTTTCTTT
CASSIARGRGSAFF
>TRBJ2-7|TRBD1|many|TRBV7-9
TGTGCCAGCAGCTCCCCCCCCGGACAGGGAGACTACGAGCAGTACTTC
CASSSPPGQGDYEQYF
>TRBJ1-4|-|many|TRBV7-2
TGTGCCAGCAGCTTAGATGGACACCGGGCGGAAAAACTGTTTTTT
CASSLDGHRAEKLFF
>TRBJ1-5|-|-|TRBV19
TGTGCCAGTAGTCCCCAGACGAGAAGAAGCAATCAGCCCCAGCATTTT
CASSPQTRRSNQPQHF
>TRBJ1-1|-|-|TRBV2
TGTGCCACAGTAGGGGCGACTCCGAACACTGAAGCTTTCTTT
CATVGATPNTEAFF
>TRBJ2-1|-|many|TRBV28
TGTGCCAGCAGTTTAATAAATTCATACAATGAGCAGTTCTTC
CASSLINSYNEQFF
>TRBJ2-2|TRBD1|many|TRBV4-3
TGCGCCAGCCGTCAGGGACAGACCCCCGGGGAGCTGTTTTTT
CASRQGQTPGELFF
>TRBJ1-5|TRBD1|few|TRBV6-1
TGTGCCAGCAGTTCTCTCCGGGACAGTAGCAATCAGCCCCAGCATTTT
CASSSLRDSSNQPQHF
>TRBJ2-2|-|-|TRBV29-1
TGCAGCGTTGGGGGTGCCGAAAACACCGGGGAGCTGTTTTTT
CSVGGAENTGELFF
>TRBJ1-1|-|many|TRBV7-2
TGTGCCAGCAGCTTAACGTCAGGGCGCACTGAAGCTTTCTTT
CASSLTSGRTEAFF
>TRBJ2-7|TRBD1|many|TRBV5-4
TGTGCCAGCAGCTTGCCCGGGACAGGGGGCGCGTACGAGCAGTACTTC
CASSLPGTGGAYEQYF
>TRBJ2-1|-|few|TRBV9
TGTGCCAGCCAGGGGACCGGGGGCAATGAGCAGTTCTTC
CASQGTGGNEQFF